Included here is one TCR beta chain sequence, with context. This sample was taken from a study of cytomegalovirus exposure and HLA in healthy donors. CDR3 length: 15 amino acids. Germline CDR1 is SGHRS and CDR2 is YFSETQ. The V end lost 0 bases, the J end lost 6 bases, and 15 bases lay between the germline ends. A multiplex PCR was run with 60 Vbeta primers and 13 Jbeta primers. The assay was immunoSEQ multiplex PCR, and TCRdb's table has in-frame clones only and misses some. The sample contains around 95,000 clones, about 78% of which appear only once. Input material: PBMCs. This receptor was obtained from a middle-aged woman in good health and CMV-seropositive. This sequence joins TRBV5-1 and TRBJ1-2; a weak D match, TRBD1 (5 bases). Here the CDR3 reads CASSLGGNGENGYTF. CDR3 in DNA: TGCGCCAGCAGCTTGGGGGGCAACGGAGAGAATGGCTACACCTTC. Full variable domain (remainder filled in from reference TRBV5-1 and TRBJ1-2): KAGVTQTPRYLIKTRGQQVTLSCSPISGHRSVSWYQQTPGQGLQFLFEYFSETQRNKGNFPGRFSGRQFSNSRSEMNVSTLELGDSALYLCASSLGGNGENGYTFGSGTRLTVV.